One and the same sample provided the 10 T cell receptor beta chains below, sequenced in a study of blood T cells in healthy people across ages. With a J-beta primer mix and a sample-barcoded 5' primer, a second PCR ran about 7 to 11 cycles. TCRdb re-called the 5' RACE reads with MiXCR, one entry per CDR3 protein. The sample shows almost 550,000 distinct CDR3 sequences, 24% of them seen only once. The sample was also linked to a second study, of T cells of mothers and their children.

The specimen was blood. The receptor source for this set is a boy under 18 in good health.

In its sample, this clonotype was seen a few times. J is TRBJ2-1 and V is TRBV29-1; 9 bases match TRBD1. The germline V gene encodes CDR1 SQVTM and CDR2 ANQGSEA. V gave up 4 bases and J gave up 6 bases; unmatched junction bases: 1. The CDR3 spans 12 residues. Written as DNA, the CDR3 is TGCAGCGTTGGGGGACAGGGCAATGAGCAGTTCTTC. This encodes CSVGGQGNEQFF.

The V gene is TRBV12-3 or TRBV12-4, the J gene TRBJ1-2; D is perhaps TRBD1 (5 bases). Trimming took off 5 bases at V and 3 bases at J, with 13 bases between the two ends. This CDR3 region has 14 residues. The CDR3 loop reads CASSPRLGDYGYTF. CDR3 in DNA: TGTGCCAGCAGTCCCCGCCTAGGGGACTATGGCTACACCTTC.

This clonotype was seen more than once but under ten times. V and J are TRBV11-2 and TRBJ2-5, with TRBD2 matching 11 bases. The assigned J gene may be wrong: the sequence end matches TRBJ2-1 better. This CDR3 is built from 20 residues. The germline CDR1 and CDR2 sequences are SGHAT and FQNNGV. The CDR3 protein is CASSLEGTGIASGGRNEQFF. The CDR3 DNA follows: TGTGCCAGCAGCTTAGAAGGGACAGGGATCGCTAGCGGGGGGCGCAATGAGCAGTTCTTC.

This clonotype was counted only a few times. CDR3 sequence reads: CASSRMGPNNEQFF. The CDR3, as DNA: TGCGCCAGCAGCCGCATGGGACCCAACAATGAGCAGTTCTTC. The chain combines TRBV4-3 with TRBJ2-1; D is possibly TRBD1 or TRBD2 (5 bases each). V lost 4 bases and J 5 bases, leaving 12 bases between the germline ends. Germline V gene sequence: CDR1 LGHNA, CDR2 YSLEER. The CDR3 runs 14 residues.

This clonotype was seen more than once but under ten times. The genes are TRBV18 and TRBJ1-2; 8 nucleotides agree with TRBD1. The CDR3 is made up of 12 amino acids. Trimming at V came to 6 bases and at J to 9 bases, leaving 6 bases not matched to a gene. Germline CDR1 reads KGHSH; CDR2 reads LQKENI. CDR3 DNA: TGTGCCAGCTCGTCGGACAGGGAAAGCTACACCTTC. This sequence encodes CASSSDRESYTF.

This clonotype was counted between two and nine times. The chain is built from TRBV29-1 and TRBJ1-2; D might be TRBD1 (6 bases). The germline V gene encodes CDR1 SQVTM and CDR2 ANQGSEA. Trimming took 3 bases from V and 5 from J, leaving 16 bases between them. This CDR3 contains 14 residues. Here the CDR3 DNA reads TGCAGCGTTGAGGCAGGGGAGGAATGGTATGGCTACACCTTC. Encoded protein: CSVEAGEEWYGYTF.

This sequence joins TRBV7-9 and TRBJ2-1, with 7 nucleotides matching TRBD1. This CDR3 is built from 17 residues. V shed 5 bases and J 0 bases; nucleotides not matched to a gene: 10. The germline V gene has CDR1 SEHNR and CDR2 FQNEAQ (reference sequence). CDR3 in amino acids: CASSPRQGDSSYNEQFF. The CDR3 DNA follows: TGTGCCAGCAGCCCACGACAGGGTGACAGCTCCTACAATGAGCAGTTCTTC.

The rearrangement links TRBV7-2 to TRBJ2-7, with 9 bases identical to TRBD2. Germline-derived CDR1 and CDR2 are SGHTA and FQGNSA. Unmatched junction bases numbered 5, after V lost 1 base and J lost 1 base. This CDR3 contains 16 residues. The CDR3 is CASSLGAGGLSYEQYF. In nucleotides, the CDR3 is TGTGCCAGCAGCTTAGGGGCGGGAGGGTTATCCTACGAGCAGTACTTC.

This clonotype came up a few times. The rearrangement links TRBV7-2 to TRBJ1-4; D ambiguous. CDR1 and CDR2 (germline): SGHTA, FQGNSA. There are 15 residues in the CDR3. V shed 0 bases and J shed 7 bases, with 12 bases lying between them. The CDR3 protein is CASSLALGASEKLFF. DNA of the CDR3: TGTGCCAGCAGCTTAGCACTGGGCGCGAGTGAAAAACTGTTTTTT.

V and J are TRBV5-1 and TRBJ2-7; the D is unclear. This CDR3 has 16 residues. V was clipped by 0 bases and J by 4 bases, with 17 bases between them. The germline V gene has CDR1 SGHRS and CDR2 YFSETQ. The CDR3 reads CASSLAFRGASYEQYF. CDR3 in DNA: TGCGCCAGCAGCTTGGCCTTCAGAGGTGCGTCGTACGAGCAGTACTTC.